Below, 17 T cell receptor beta chains from the same sample are listed, as sequenced in a study of graft-versus-host responses after intestinal transplantation (dated by TCRdb to the early 2020s). The protocol used for the library was the immunoSEQ multiplex PCR assay. As stored in TCRdb, this immuneACCESS dataset retains in-frame rearrangements with V and J assigned. A fraction of the clones does not appear; measured against another copy, unresolved V genes explain less than half of the discrepancy, and the remainder lacks a known reason. Counted in this sample were about 86,000 clones; 90% to 95% of them appeared once. The ten largest clones add up to more than 0.4% of the sample. Per the publication, the time point label means: cells obtained before transplantation from donor or recipient. Their cognate antigens are unknown. The sample here was unstimulated CD8+ T cells sorted from spleen or lymph node cells, taken before intestinal transplant. Receptors originate from a human donor who received an intestinal transplant.

This rearrangement joins TRBV10-3 to TRBJ2-7; possible D gene TRBD2, 6 bases. The CDR3 extends over 14 amino acids. V dropped 3 bases and J dropped 2 bases, with 11 bases sitting between them. Germline V gene sequence: CDR1 ENHRY, CDR2 SYGVKD. The CDR3 DNA reads as TGTGCCATCAGTGACGGAGGGAGGCCCTACGAGCAGTACTTC. It yields the protein CAISDGGRPYEQYF.

This chain links TRBV7-9 with TRBJ1-4; 7 positions match TRBD1. The CDR3 runs 16 residues. Germline lookup yields CDR1 SEHNR and CDR2 FQNEAQ (reference sequence). J was trimmed by 6 bases and V by 6 bases; bases with no gene match: 13. The CDR3: CASSRGGGPDHEKLFF. The CDR3 region has the DNA TGTGCCAGCAGTCGAGGGGGCGGGCCTGACCATGAAAAACTGTTTTTT. Full variable domain (missing parts from reference TRBV7-9 and TRBJ1-4): DTGVSQNPRHKITKRGQNVTFRCDPISEHNRLYWYRQTLGQGPEFLTYFQNEAQLEKSRLLSDRFSAERPKGSFSTLEIQRTEQGDSAMYLCASSRGGGPDHEKLFFGSGTQLSVL.

V gene TRBV19 combines with J gene TRBJ2-7; D perhaps matches TRBD1 (7 bases). The V gene lost 3 bases and the J gene lost 6 bases, with 12 bases spanning the gap. The CDR3 length is 13 residues. The germline V gene has CDR1 LNHDA and CDR2 SQIVND (reference sequence). The CDR3 loop reads CASSIVQGGEQYF. CDR3 DNA sequence: TGTGCCAGTAGTATCGTTCAGGGGGGCGAGCAGTACTTC. The variable domain in full, with the rest retrieved from reference TRBV19 and TRBJ2-7, is DGGITQSPKYLFRKEGQNVTLSCEQNLNHDAMYWYRQDPGQGLRLIYYSQIVNDFQKGDIAEGYSVSREKKESFPLTVTSAQKNPTAFYLCASSIVQGGEQYFGPGTRLTVT.

This clone was counted only a few times. The chain combines TRBV29-1 with TRBJ2-7; 10 nucleotides agree with TRBD1. Trimming removed 6 bases from V and 3 bases from J; junction bases left unmatched: 5. The length of the CDR3 is 13 residues. Germline V CDR1 and CDR2: SQVTM, ANQGSEA. CDR3 loop: CSVWTGGGYEQYF. CDR3 DNA: TGCAGCGTGTGGACAGGGGGAGGCTACGAGCAGTACTTC.

The V and J genes are TRBV5-1 and TRBJ2-1; possibly TRBD1 for D (5 bases). The CDR3 totals 14 residues. Trimming removed 4 bases at V and 8 bases at J, with 16 bases between. Germline loops: CDR1 SGHRS, CDR2 YFSETQ. The CDR3 sequence: CASSPVIGVDEQFF. DNA of the CDR3: TGCGCCAGCAGCCCTGTTATAGGGGTGGATGAGCAGTTCTTC.

This clone was counted once. The CDR3 region is CASSLGRLSTDTQYF. CDR3 nucleotides: TGCGCCAGCAGCTTGGGGAGGCTGAGCACAGATACGCAGTATTTT. The rearrangement links TRBV5-1 to TRBJ2-3; D possibly corresponds to TRBD2 (5 bases). The germline gives CDR1 SGHRS, CDR2 YFSETQ. V lost 0 bases and J lost 0, with 8 bases in between. The CDR3 is 15 amino acids.

The gene calls are TRBV27 and TRBJ2-5, with 7 bases lining up with TRBD1. In germline, CDR1 is MNHEY, CDR2 SMNVEV (reference sequence). After removal of 6 bases from V and 3 bases from J, the junction contained 10 bases not matched to a gene. CDR3 length equals 15 residues. CDR3 in amino acids: CASSPRQGLKETQYF. CDR3 nucleotide sequence: TGTGCCAGCAGCCCCCGACAGGGCCTGAAAGAGACCCAGTACTTC.

The rearrangement uses TRBV7-9 and TRBJ1-1; D call uncertain. The CDR3 is 14 residues long. V lost 5 bases to trimming and J lost 1 base, with 11 bases between them. In germline, CDR1 is SEHNR, CDR2 FQNEAQ (reference sequence). The CDR3 nucleotides read TGTGCCAGCAGCGCCTTAAACAGGAACACTGAAGCTTTCTTT. Residues: CASSALNRNTEAFF. The full variable domain, rest sourced from reference TRBV7-9 and TRBJ1-1, is DTGVSQNPRHKITKRGQNVTFRCDPISEHNRLYWYRQTLGQGPEFLTYFQNEAQLEKSRLLSDRFSAERPKGSFSTLEIQRTEQGDSAMYLCASSALNRNTEAFFGQGTRLTVV.

The chain employs TRBV7-8 and TRBJ2-2, with D possibly being TRBD2 (6 bases). The CDR3 loop spans 15 amino acids. Germline assignment: CDR1 SGHVS and CDR2 FQNEAQ. V lost 3 bases and J 7 bases, leaving 15 bases between the germline ends. The CDR3 region has the DNA TGTGCCAGCAGCTTGGGGGGTAGATCCGGCGGGGAGCTGTTTTTT. Translated: CASSLGGRSGGELFF. The full variable domain, completed using reference TRBV7-8 and TRBJ2-2, is GAGVSQSPRYKVAKRGQDVALRCDPISGHVSLFWYQQALGQGPEFLTYFQNEAQLDKSGLPSDRFFAERPEGSVSTLKIQRTQQEDSAVYLCASSLGGRSGGELFFGEGSRLTVL.

The V call is TRBV13, the J call TRBJ2-3; the match to TRBD2 covers 8 bases. The V gene's germline CDR1 is PRHDT and CDR2 FYEKMQ (reference sequence). CDR3 size: 16 residues. Trimming at V came to 4 bases and at J to 4 bases, leaving 10 bases not matched to a gene. Written as DNA, the CDR3 is TGTGCCAGCAGCTGGACTAGCACCCCTCAGGCAGATACGCAGTATTTT. This sequence encodes CASSWTSTPQADTQYF. Full variable domain (outside the CDR3, taken from reference TRBV13 and TRBJ2-3): AAGVIQSPRHLIKEKRETATLKCYPIPRHDTVYWYQQGPGQDPQFLISFYEKMQSDKGSIPDRFSAQQFSDYHSELNMSSLELGDSALYFCASSWTSTPQADTQYFGPGTRLTVL.

This sequence joins TRBV5-6 and TRBJ2-2; D is possibly TRBD2 (5 bases). From germline, CDR1 is SGHDT and CDR2 YYEEEE. V was shortened by 0 bases and J by 1 base, with 10 bases between the two germline ends. The CDR3 loop spans 16 amino acids. The chain's CDR3 is CASSLGGWGNTGELFF. The DNA of the CDR3 is TGTGCCAGCAGCTTGGGCGGGTGGGGGAACACCGGGGAGCTGTTTTTT.

V and J are TRBV19 and TRBJ1-1, with D tentatively TRBD1 (6 bases). Per the germline V gene, CDR1 is LNHDA and CDR2 is SQIVND (reference sequence). V was trimmed by 5 bases and J by 5 bases, leaving 18 bases between them. The CDR3 has 15 residues. The CDR3 DNA reads as TGTGCCAGTAGTGGTCGCAGGGGAGAATGGACTGAAGCTTTCTTT. Its protein product is CASSGRRGEWTEAFF.

Concerning this clone itself: The sample holds other DNA sequences that translate to the same CDR3. The J gene is TRBJ2-7, the V gene TRBV7-2; D gene ambiguous. Germline V gene data show CDR1 as SGHTA and CDR2 as FQGNSA. This CDR3 is built from 13 residues. Trimming cost V 2 bases and J 2 bases, with 7 bases left between them. Here the CDR3 reads CASSLRSPYEQYF. CDR3 sequence (DNA): TGTGCCAGCAGCTTACGGAGCCCCTACGAGCAGTACTTC. Drawing the rest from reference TRBV7-2 and TRBJ2-7, the complete variable domain is GAGVSQSPSNKVTEKGKDVELRCDPISGHTALYWYRQSLGQGLEFLIYFQGNSAPDKSGLPSDRFSAERTGGSVSTLTIQRTQQEDSAVYLCASSLRSPYEQYFGPGTRLTVT.

The gene calls are TRBV7-6 and TRBJ1-1; D gene ambiguous. Germline assignment: CDR1 SGHVS and CDR2 FNYEAQ. The V end was cut by 0 bases, the J end by 4 bases, with 12 bases between. CDR3 length equals 15 residues. The CDR3 DNA sequence: TGTGCCAGCAGCTTAGCGGGAGGCGCGGGCACTGAAGCTTTCTTT. Amino acids: CASSLAGGAGTEAFF. Using reference TRBV7-6 and TRBJ1-1 for the parts outside the CDR3, the full variable domain is GAGVSQSPRYKVTKRGQDVALRCDPISGHVSLYWYRQALGQGPEFLTYFNYEAQQDKSGLPNDRFSAERPEGSISTLTIQRTEQRDSAMYRCASSLAGGAGTEAFFGQGTRLTVV.

The chain recombines TRBV19 with TRBJ2-1; 13 bases map to TRBD2. Germline assignment: CDR1 LNHDA and CDR2 SQIVND (reference sequence). The CDR3 runs to 15 residues. The junction had 5 bases not matched to a gene; V was cut back by 6 bases and J by 6 bases. The CDR3 loop reads CASSLTSGGANEQFF. In nucleotides, the CDR3 is TGTGCCAGTAGCCTTACTAGCGGGGGGGCCAATGAGCAGTTCTTC.

CDR3 coding DNA: TGTGCCAGCAGCTTCAGCCTAGCGGGTGACAATGAGCAGTTCTTC. Its protein product is CASSFSLAGDNEQFF. This chain links TRBV11-1 with TRBJ2-1, with 8 bases aligning to TRBD2. The CDR3 is made up of 15 amino acids. The germline CDR1 and CDR2 sequences are SGHAT and FQDESV (reference sequence). V shed 3 bases and J 5 bases; nucleotides not matched to a gene: 6.

The genes are TRBV12-2 and TRBJ1-6; TRBD1, the D gene given by the table, was not confirmed from the DNA. TRBV12-2 is described as a pseudogene. This CDR3 comprises 14 residues. CDR3 amino acids: CASRRDRKNSPLHF. CDR3 DNA: TGTGCAAGTCGCCGGGACAGGAAGAATTCACCCCTCCACTTT.